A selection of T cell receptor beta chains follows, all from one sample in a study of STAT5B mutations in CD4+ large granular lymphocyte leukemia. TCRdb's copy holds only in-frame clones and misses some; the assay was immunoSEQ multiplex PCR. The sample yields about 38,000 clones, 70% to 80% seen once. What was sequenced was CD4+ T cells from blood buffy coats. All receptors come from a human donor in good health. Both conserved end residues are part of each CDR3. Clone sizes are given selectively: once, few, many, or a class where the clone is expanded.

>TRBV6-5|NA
CASSYDGTGVPYEQYF
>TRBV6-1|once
CASSPTGYQETQYF
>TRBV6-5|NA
CASSYGQGNRETQYF
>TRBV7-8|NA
CASSPRVGRIETQYF
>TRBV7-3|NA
CASSITGSTDTQYF
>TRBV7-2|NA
CASTTAGETQYF
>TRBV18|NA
CASSPLEADTQYF
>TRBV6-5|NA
CASTPASTDTQYF
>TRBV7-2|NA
CASSLWATPQQFF
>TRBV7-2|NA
CASSLRSYEQYF
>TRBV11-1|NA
CASSQRRGLTNEKLFF
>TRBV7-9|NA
CASSLGQRPPYEQYF
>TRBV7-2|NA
CASSLDQREGLEQFF